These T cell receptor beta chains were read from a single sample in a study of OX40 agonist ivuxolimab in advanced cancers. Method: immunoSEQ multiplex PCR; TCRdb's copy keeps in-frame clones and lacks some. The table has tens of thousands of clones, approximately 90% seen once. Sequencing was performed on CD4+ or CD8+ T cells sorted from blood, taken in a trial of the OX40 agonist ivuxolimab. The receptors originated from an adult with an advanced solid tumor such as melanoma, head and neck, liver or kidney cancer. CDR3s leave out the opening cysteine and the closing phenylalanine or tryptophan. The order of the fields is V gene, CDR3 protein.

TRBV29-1	SVGTGGQSEAF
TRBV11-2	ASSLVDRKETQY
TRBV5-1	ASSSIYEQY
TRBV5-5	ASSLEGGGRNQPQH
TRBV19	ASSIELAGPYNEQF
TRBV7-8	ASSLASSDTQY
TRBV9	ASSMRSRETQY
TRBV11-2	ASSLMGTQY
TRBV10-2	ASSEDGSTEAF
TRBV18	ASSPPGPSSYEQY
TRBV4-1	ASSQPDRADYGYT
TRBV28	ASSLRQYGYT
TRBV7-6	ASSPRTSGTHEQF
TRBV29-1	SVVRTAQETQY
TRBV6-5	ASKGNTGELF